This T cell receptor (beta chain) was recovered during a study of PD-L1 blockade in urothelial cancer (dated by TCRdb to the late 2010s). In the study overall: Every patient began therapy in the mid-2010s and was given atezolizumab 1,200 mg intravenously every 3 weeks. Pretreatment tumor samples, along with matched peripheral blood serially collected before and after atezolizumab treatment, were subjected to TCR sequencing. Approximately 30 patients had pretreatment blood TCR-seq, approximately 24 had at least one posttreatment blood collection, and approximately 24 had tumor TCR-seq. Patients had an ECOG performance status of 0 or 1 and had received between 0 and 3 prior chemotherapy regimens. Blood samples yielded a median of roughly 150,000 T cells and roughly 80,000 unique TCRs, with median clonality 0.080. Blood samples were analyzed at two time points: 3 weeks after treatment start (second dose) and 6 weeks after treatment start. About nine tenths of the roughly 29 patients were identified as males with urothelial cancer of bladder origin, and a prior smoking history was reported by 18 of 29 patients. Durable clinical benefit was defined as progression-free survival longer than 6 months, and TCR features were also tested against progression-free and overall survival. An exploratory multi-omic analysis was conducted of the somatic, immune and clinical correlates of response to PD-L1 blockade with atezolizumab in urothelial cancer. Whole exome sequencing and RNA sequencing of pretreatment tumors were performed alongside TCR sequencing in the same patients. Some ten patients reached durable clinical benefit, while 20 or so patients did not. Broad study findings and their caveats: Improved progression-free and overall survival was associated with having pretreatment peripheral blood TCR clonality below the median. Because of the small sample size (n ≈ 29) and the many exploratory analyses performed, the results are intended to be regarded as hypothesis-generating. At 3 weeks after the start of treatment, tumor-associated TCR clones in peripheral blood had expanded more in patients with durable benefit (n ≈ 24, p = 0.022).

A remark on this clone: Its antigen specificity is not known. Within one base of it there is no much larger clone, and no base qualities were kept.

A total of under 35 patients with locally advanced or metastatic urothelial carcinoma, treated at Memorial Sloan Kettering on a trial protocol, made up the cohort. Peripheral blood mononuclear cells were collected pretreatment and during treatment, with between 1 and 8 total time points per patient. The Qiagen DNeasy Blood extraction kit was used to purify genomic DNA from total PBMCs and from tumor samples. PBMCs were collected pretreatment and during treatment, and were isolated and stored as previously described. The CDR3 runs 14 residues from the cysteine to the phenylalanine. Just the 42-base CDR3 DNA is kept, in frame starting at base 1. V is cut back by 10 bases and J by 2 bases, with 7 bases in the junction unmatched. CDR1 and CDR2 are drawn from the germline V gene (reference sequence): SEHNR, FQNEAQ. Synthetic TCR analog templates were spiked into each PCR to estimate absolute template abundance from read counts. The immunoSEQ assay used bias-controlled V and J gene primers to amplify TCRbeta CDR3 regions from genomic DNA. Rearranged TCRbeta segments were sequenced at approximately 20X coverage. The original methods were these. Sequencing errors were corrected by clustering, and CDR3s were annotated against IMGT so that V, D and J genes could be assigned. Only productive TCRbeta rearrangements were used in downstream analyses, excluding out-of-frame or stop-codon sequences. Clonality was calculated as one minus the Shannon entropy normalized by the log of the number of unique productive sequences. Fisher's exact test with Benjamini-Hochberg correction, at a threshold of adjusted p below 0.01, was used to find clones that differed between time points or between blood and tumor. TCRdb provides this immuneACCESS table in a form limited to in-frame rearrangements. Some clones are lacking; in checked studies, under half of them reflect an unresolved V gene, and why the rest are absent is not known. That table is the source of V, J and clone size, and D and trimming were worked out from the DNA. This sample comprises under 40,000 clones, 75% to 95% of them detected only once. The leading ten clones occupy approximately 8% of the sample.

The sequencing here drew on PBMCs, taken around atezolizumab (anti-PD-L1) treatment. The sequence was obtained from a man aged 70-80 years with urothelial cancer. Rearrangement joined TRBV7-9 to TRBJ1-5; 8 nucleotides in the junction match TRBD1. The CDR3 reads CATQTGEGNQPQHF. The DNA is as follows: TGTGCCACCCAGACAGGGGAAGGCAATCAGCCCCAGCATTTT.